This TCR beta chain comes out of a study of T cells after posttransplantation cyclophosphamide. Whole-study results and caveats: Later blood repertoires were often dominated by clones from the donor CD8+ memory compartment.

Sequencing used immunoSEQ multiplex PCR; TCRdb keeps in-frame clones, though not all of them. The data show around 24,000 clones, with none appearing a single time. This clone occurred many times. What it binds is unknown. A marrow graft followed busulfan-fludarabine conditioning, with cyclophosphamide on days +3 and +4. From germline, CDR1 is LGHNA and CDR2 YNFKEQ. V lost 0 bases to trimming and J lost 6 bases; unmatched junction nucleotides: 6. The CDR3 totals 16 residues. Specimen: PBMCs, collected after allogeneic stem cell transplant with posttransplant cyclophosphamide. The clonotype originates from a male patient between 18 and 35 years old who received an allogeneic stem cell transplant from a related donor, was CMV-positive, and had no GVHD. Some T cells may have come from the graft donor. The rearrangement uses TRBV4-2 and TRBJ2-7; 12 nucleotides align to TRBD2. This CDR3 is CASSQEASGGAGEQYF. CDR3 nucleotide sequence: TGTGCCAGCAGCCAAGAGGCTAGCGGGGGGGCAGGCGAGCAGTACTTC.